This T cell receptor (beta chain) appears in the sequencing data of a study of T-cell reconstitution after alpha-beta-depleted transplantation in children. Study results and limitations: The authors attributed T-cell counts and diversity one year after transplant mostly to newly produced T cells.

This clonotype was counted between two and nine times. Antigen unknown. Using unique molecular identifiers, the investigators prepared the TCRbeta library. MiXCR was run by TCRdb on the PCR reads, yielding one entry per CDR3 protein. The repertoire holds some 840,000 distinct CDR3 sequences, about 16% seen once, with approximately 4.5% in the top ten. Germline V CDR1 and CDR2: SGHAT, FQDESV (reference sequence). Trimming pared 5 bases from V and 1 base from J, leaving 9 bases between. This CDR3 has 14 residues. The chain carries TRBV11-1 and TRBJ2-1; D is tentatively TRBD1 or TRBD2 (5 bases each). Here the sequenced sample was PBMCs, mostly from graft donor cells, taken 360 days after TCRalphabeta/CD19-depleted stem cell transplant. This clonotype was sampled from a male patient younger than 18 who had a stem cell transplant for acute lymphoblastic leukemia, so the T cells may come from the graft donor. As DNA, the CDR3 is TGTGCCAGCAGCGGGACCTCTTCCTACAATGAGCAGTTCTTC. It codes for CASSGTSSYNEQFF.